The subject of this entry is one T cell receptor (beta chain). Its antigen is unknown. 5' RACE with UMI labels generated the TRB cDNA libraries. After re-calling the 5' RACE reads, TCRdb lists one entry per CDR3 protein, DNA absent. The table lists 85,000 to 120,000 distinct CDR3 sequences, with 0.38% in the top ten. This entry is derived from a study of CXCR3-negative and CXCR3-positive naive CD8 T cells. Study-wide results and limits: Partly lower CXCR3 expression followed cryopreservation, and most assays relied on fresh PBMCs. CXCR3-positive naive cells carried more hydrophobic TRB CDR3s than CXCR3-negative ones. Unlike memory cells, which differed, naive CXCR3-negative and CXCR3-positive cells had similar TRBV-TRBJ usage.

CDR3 size: 13 residues. Germline-derived CDR1 and CDR2 are SQVTM and ANQGSEA. The chain recombines TRBV29-1 with TRBJ2-1; the D gene TCRdb calls, TRBD1, cannot be checked with no DNA. The material sequenced was naive CXCR3+ CD8+ T cells from blood. The subset denotes: CD45RO-CCR7+CD27+CD95- naive CD8+ T cells expressing CXCR3 (TNR3+). This TCR was sampled from a human donor in good health. Some clones in this sample may be carry-over from other donors' samples. CDR3 protein: CSVDDRGFHEQFF.